The clone carrying this T cell receptor beta chain is medium-sized by share. What it recognizes is unknown. Whole blood was used without fractionation, so all unsorted peripheral T cells were included. Donors were HIV-infected adults who had not yet started antiretroviral therapy but were about to begin. These data come from a study of HIV-infected patients and healthy controls. Whole-study findings and limits: With just sixteen HIV-infected individuals processed, the findings' generality was considered strongly limited. HIV-infected repertoires had significantly higher mean Gini indices than controls, possibly reflecting oligoclonality.

cDNA was made from 500 ng RNA using alpha and beta constant primers. Each of the alpha and beta chains got its own library through chain-specific third strand synthesis with indices. The cDNA received a 5' RACE adapter containing a random hexamer plus an SP2 sequencing primer site. One entry per CDR3 protein, called by TCRdb with MiXCR from the 5' RACE reads. Seen here are 5,000 to 6,500 distinct CDR3 sequences, about 8.7% observed once, and the top ten hold 15% to 20%. The source of this sequence is an adult with HIV infection. The input for sequencing was blood, taken before antiretroviral therapy.

The CDR3 here is CATSDPVRTPQPDTQYF. The CDR3 DNA follows: TGTGCCACCAGTGATCCAGTGAGGACTCCCCAACCAGATACGCAGTATTTT. The V and J genes are TRBV24-1 and TRBJ2-3; D might be TRBD2 (5 bases). The germline gives CDR1 KGHDR, CDR2 SFDVKD. There are 17 residues in the CDR3. Trimming took off 3 bases at V and 4 bases at J, with 19 bases between the two ends.